This TCR beta chain was retrieved from a study of TIL therapy for anti-PD-1-resistant metastatic lung cancer. As to time point: pre-treatment sample, taken before nivolumab and TIL therapy. Stage 4 NSCLC adults joined between 2017 and January 2020. The immunoSEQ assay was v3. Repertoires were generated with immunoSEQ multiplex PCR, while TCRdb's copy carries only in-frame clones and drops some. The sample lists about 55,000 clones; approximately 78% were seen once. Germline CDR1 reads MDHEN; CDR2 reads SYDVKM. V was shortened by 6 bases and J by 8 bases, with 16 bases between the two germline ends. The CDR3 is 14 amino acids.

This TCR came from a person between 30 and 80 years old with non-small cell lung cancer. Specimen: blood, collected at baseline. This chain connects TRBV28 to TRBJ1-4; D gene uncertain. The CDR3: CASRLQGTGEKLFF. CDR3 nucleotide sequence: TGTGCCAGCAGACTACAAGGTACGGGGGAAAAACTGTTTTTT.